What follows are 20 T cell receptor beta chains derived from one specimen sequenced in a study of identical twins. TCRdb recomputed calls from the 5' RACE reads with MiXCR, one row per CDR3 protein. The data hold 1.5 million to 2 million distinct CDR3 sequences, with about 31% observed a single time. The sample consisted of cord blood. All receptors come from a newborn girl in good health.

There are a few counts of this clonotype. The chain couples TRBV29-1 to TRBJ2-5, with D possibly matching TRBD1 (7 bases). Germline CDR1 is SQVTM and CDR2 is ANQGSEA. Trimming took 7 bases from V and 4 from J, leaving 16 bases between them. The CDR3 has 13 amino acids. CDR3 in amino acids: CSARQGGGETQYF. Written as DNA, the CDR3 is TGCAGCGCCCGACAGGGAGGAGGAGAGACCCAGTACTTC.

The CDR3: CASQKTANTEAFF. The CDR3 bases are TGCGCCAGCCAAAAAACAGCGAACACTGAAGCTTTCTTT. The chain links TRBV10-1 to TRBJ1-1, with D unclear. V lost 8 bases and J 1 base, leaving 11 bases between the germline ends. Germline V gene lookup returns CDR1 WNHNN and CDR2 SYGVQD (reference sequence). The CDR3 covers 13 residues.

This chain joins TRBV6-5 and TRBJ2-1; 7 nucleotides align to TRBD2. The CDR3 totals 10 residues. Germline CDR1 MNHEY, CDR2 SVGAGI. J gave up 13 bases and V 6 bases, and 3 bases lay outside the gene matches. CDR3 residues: CASRGTTQFF. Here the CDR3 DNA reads TGTGCCAGCAGGGGGACTACCCAGTTCTTC.

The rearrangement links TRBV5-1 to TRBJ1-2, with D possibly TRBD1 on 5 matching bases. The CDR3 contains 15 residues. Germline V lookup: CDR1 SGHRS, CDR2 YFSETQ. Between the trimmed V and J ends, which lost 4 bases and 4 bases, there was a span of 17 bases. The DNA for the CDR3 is TGCGCCAGCAGCCTGAAACCAGGGTCCCTCTATGGCTACACCTTC. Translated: CASSLKPGSLYGYTF. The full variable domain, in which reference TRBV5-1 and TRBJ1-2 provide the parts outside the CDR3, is KAGVTQTPRYLIKTRGQQVTLSCSPISGHRSVSWYQQTPGQGLQFLFEYFSETQRNKGNFPGRFSGRQFSNSRSEMNVSTLELGDSALYLCASSLKPGSLYGYTFGSGTRLTVV.

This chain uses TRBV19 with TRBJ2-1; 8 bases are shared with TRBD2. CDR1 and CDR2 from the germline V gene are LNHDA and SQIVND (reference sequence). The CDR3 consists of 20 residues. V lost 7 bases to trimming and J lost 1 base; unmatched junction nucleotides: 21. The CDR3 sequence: CASTPKFVAGPSRSYNEQFF. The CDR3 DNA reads TGTGCCAGTACCCCTAAATTTGTAGCGGGACCGTCTCGGTCCTACAATGAGCAGTTCTTC.

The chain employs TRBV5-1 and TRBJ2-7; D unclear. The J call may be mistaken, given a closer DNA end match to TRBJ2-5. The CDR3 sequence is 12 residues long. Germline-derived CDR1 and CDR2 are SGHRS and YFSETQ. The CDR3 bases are TGCGCCAGCAGCTCGGAGAGAAAGACCCAGTACTTC. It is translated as CASSSERKTQYF.

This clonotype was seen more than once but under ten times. As DNA, the CDR3 is TGCAGCGTAGCAAGAAGACAGTCCTATGGCTACACCTTC. Protein product: CSVARRQSYGYTF. The gene calls are TRBV29-1 and TRBJ1-2; a possible D gene is TRBD1 (5 bases). Germline V gene data show CDR1 as SQVTM and CDR2 as ANQGSEA. The V and J ends lost 6 bases and 4 bases respectively, with 15 bases between them. This CDR3 is built from 13 residues.

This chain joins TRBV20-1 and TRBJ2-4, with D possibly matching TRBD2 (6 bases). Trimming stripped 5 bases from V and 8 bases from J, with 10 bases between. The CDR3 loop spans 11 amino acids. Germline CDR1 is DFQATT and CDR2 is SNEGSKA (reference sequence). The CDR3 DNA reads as TGCAGTGCTTACTGGGGGGACATTCAGTACTTC. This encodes CSAYWGDIQYF.

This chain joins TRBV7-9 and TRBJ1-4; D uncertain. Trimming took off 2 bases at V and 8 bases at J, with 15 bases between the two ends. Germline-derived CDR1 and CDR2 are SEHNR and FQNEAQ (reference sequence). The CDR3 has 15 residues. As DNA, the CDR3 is TGTGCCAGCAGCTTAAGATCTTACCAAGGGGAAAAACTGTTTTTT. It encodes CASSLRSYQGEKLFF.

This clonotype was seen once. Written as DNA, the CDR3 is TGCGCCAGCAGCCATCCTTTACGACAGCGGGCGTACTATGGCTACACCTTC. It is translated as CASSHPLRQRAYYGYTF. The chain has TRBV4-1 and TRBJ1-2; TRBD1 might be the D (5 bases). Germline V gene data show CDR1 as MGHRA and CDR2 as YSYEKL. V lost 3 bases and J lost 3, with 20 bases in between. The CDR3 consists of 17 residues.

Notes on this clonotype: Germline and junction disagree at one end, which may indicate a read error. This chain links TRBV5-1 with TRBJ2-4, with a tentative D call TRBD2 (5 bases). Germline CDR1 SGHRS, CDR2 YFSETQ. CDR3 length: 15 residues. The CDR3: CASREDTLAKNMQYF. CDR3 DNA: TGCGCCAGCAGAGAAGACACTCTAGCCAAAAACATGCAGTACTTC.

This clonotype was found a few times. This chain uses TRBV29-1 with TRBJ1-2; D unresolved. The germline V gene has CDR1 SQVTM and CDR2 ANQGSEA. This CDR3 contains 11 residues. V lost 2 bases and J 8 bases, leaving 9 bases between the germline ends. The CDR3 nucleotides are TGCAGCGTTGAAAGCAGTGGCGGCTACACCTTC. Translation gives CSVESSGGYTF.

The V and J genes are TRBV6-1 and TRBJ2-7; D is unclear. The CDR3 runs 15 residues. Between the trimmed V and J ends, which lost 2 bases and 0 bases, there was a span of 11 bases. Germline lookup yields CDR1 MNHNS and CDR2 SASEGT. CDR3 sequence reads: CASSEYTPSSYEQYF. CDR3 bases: TGTGCCAGCAGTGAATATACCCCCAGCTCCTACGAGCAGTACTTC.

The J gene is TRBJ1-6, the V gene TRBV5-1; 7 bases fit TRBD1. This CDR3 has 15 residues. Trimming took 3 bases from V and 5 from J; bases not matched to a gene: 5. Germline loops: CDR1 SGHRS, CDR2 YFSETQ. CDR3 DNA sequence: TGCGCCAGCAGCTCGGCGGGGACAGATAATTCACCCCTCCACTTT. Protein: CASSSAGTDNSPLHF.

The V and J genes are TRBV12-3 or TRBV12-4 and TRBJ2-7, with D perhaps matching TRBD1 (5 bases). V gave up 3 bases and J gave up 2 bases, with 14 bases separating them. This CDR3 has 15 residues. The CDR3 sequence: CASSLQADRAYEQYF. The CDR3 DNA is TGTGCCAGCAGTTTGCAGGCAGACAGAGCCTACGAGCAGTACTTC.

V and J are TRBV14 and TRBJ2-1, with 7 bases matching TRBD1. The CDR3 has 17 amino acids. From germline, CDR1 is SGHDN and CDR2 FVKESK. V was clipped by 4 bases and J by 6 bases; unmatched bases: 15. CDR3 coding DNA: TGTGCCAGCAGCCGGCAAGCGACAGGGTTCCCCCCCAATGAGCAGTTCTTC. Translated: CASSRQATGFPPNEQFF.

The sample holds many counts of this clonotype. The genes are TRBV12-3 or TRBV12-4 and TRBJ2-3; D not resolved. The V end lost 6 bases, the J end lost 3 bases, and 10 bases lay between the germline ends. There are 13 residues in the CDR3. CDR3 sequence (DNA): TGTGCCAGCAGACCTAGAGGAACAGATACGCAGTATTTT. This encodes CASRPRGTDTQYF.

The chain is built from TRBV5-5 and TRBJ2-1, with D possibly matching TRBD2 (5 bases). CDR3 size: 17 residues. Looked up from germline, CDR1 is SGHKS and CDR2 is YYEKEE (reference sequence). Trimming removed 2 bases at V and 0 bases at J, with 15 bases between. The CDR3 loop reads CASSLARIGGSYNEQFF. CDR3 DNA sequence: TGTGCCAGCAGCTTAGCTCGTATCGGAGGCTCCTACAATGAGCAGTTCTTC.

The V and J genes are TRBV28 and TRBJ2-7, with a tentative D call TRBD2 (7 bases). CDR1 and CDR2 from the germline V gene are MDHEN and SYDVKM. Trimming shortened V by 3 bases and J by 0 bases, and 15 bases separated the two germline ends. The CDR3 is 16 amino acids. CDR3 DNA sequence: TGTGCCAGCAGTTTTTTAGGGGGGGGCAGCTCCTACGAGCAGTACTTC. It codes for CASSFLGGGSSYEQYF.

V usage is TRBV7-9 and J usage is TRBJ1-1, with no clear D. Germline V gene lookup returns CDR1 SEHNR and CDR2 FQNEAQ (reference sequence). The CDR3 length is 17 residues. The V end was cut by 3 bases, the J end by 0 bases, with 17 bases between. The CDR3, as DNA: TGTGCCAGCAGCTTCGGTTATGTTGGGTCCTTGAACACTGAAGCTTTCTTT. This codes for CASSFGYVGSLNTEAFF.